These 21 T cell receptor beta chains originate from one sample sequenced in a study of post-analysis software for immune sequencing data. Study-level findings and limits: In patients, TRBV5-6, TRBV5-1 and TRBV20-1 belonged to four or five TRBV segments found more frequently than in controls.

These receptors' antigens are unknown. Unique molecular identifiers had been added to the TCR beta cDNA libraries. TCRdb passed the PCR reads through MiXCR, listing each CDR3 protein once. There are about 820,000 distinct CDR3 sequences in the sample; roughly half occur only once, and around 4.5% lies in the top ten. Sequencing was performed on blood. Every receptor here comes from a girl aged 5-17 years with multiple sclerosis.

The chain couples TRBV29-1 to TRBJ2-3; 8 bases map to TRBD2. CDR1 is SQVTM and CDR2 is ANQGSEA in the germline V gene. This CDR3 spans 13 amino acids. DNA of the CDR3: TGCGGCGGTGACCGGGGGGGGATAGATACGCAGTATTTT. Protein: CGGDRGGIDTQYF.

V usage is TRBV29-1 and J usage is TRBJ1-2; possibly TRBD1 for D (6 bases). Germline V gene lookup returns CDR1 SQVTM and CDR2 ANQGSEA. The CDR3 has 12 amino acids. The ends were cut back, 8 bases at V and 7 bases at J, with 17 bases in the middle. The CDR3, as DNA: TGCAGCACCCGATCCCACAGGGCTGGCTACACCTTC. Residues: CSTRSHRAGYTF.

This clonotype has a handful of counts. The gene calls are TRBV4-2 and TRBJ2-4; D call uncertain. The J call may be incorrect, as the DNA end agrees better with TRBJ2-7. The CDR3 covers 16 residues. Per germline, CDR1 LGHNA and CDR2 YNFKEQ. CDR3 sequence (DNA): TGTGCCAGCAGCCAAGATCCACCCCGACACCTCTACGAGCAGTACTTC. Its protein is CASSQDPPRHLYEQYF.

This clonotype has a handful of counts. The rearrangement uses TRBV7-9 and TRBJ2-5; possible D gene TRBD1, 6 bases. CDR1 is SEHNR and CDR2 is FQNEAQ in the germline V gene (reference sequence). Trimming stripped 4 bases from V and 4 bases from J, with 13 bases between. The length of the CDR3 is 14 residues. The CDR3 region has the DNA TGTGCCAGCAGCTACAGGGTGGCCCGAGAGACCCAGTACTTC. Residues: CASSYRVARETQYF.

This clonotype was seen a few times. V gene TRBV27 combines with J gene TRBJ2-5, with a possible D match to TRBD2 (6 bases). This CDR3 is built from 14 residues. V was trimmed by 4 bases and J by 4 bases, leaving 13 bases between them. In germline, CDR1 is MNHEY, CDR2 SMNVEV (reference sequence). The CDR3 bases are TGTGCCAGCAGTTCCTATGGAGGGGCAGAGACCCAGTACTTC. Amino acids: CASSSYGGAETQYF.

This rearrangement joins TRBV14 to TRBJ2-5; the D gene is possibly TRBD1 (5 bases). Trimming took 0 bases from V and 4 from J, leaving 18 bases between them. This CDR3 has 17 residues. Germline lookup yields CDR1 SGHDN and CDR2 FVKESK. CDR3 sequence (DNA): TGTGCCAGCAGCCAAGATTGGGCAACCCTAAGGGGAGAGACCCAGTACTTC. Encoded protein: CASSQDWATLRGETQYF. The variable domain in full, with the rest retrieved from reference TRBV14 and TRBJ2-5, is EAGVTQFPSHSVIEKGQTVTLRCDPISGHDNLYWYRRVMGKEIKFLLHFVKESKQDESGMPNNRFLAERTGGTYSTLKVQPAELEDSGVYFCASSQDWATLRGETQYFGPGTRLLVL.

The V and J genes are TRBV15 and TRBJ2-1; D call uncertain. The V gene's germline CDR1 is LNHNV and CDR2 YYDKDF (reference sequence). V lost 1 base and J 4 bases, leaving 5 bases between the germline ends. The length of the CDR3 is 13 residues. The CDR3 region is CATSRGGYNEQFF. The CDR3 coding sequence is TGTGCCACCAGCAGAGGGGGTTACAATGAGCAGTTCTTC.

This clonotype was detected only a few times. V gene TRBV29-1 combines with J gene TRBJ2-7; no definite D call. Germline CDR1 and CDR2: SQVTM and ANQGSEA. This CDR3 contains 11 residues. Trimming pared 2 bases from V and 1 base from J, leaving 3 bases between. Written as DNA, the CDR3 is TGCAGCGTTGAAAGGTCCTACGAGCAGTACTTC. Amino acid sequence: CSVERSYEQYF.

This clonotype was detected a few times. The chain has TRBV29-1 and TRBJ2-3; D is unclear. The CDR3 is 13 residues long. Looked up from germline, CDR1 is SQVTM and CDR2 is ANQGSEA. The germline V and J ends were trimmed by 6 bases and 3 bases, with 13 bases remaining between them. CDR3 coding DNA: TGCAGCGTCGCCGTCTACACGACAGATACGCAGTATTTT. Its translation: CSVAVYTTDTQYF.

The chain employs TRBV7-3 and TRBJ2-7; possibly TRBD1 for D (6 bases). Germline V lookup: CDR1 SGHTA, CDR2 FQGTGA. Between the trimmed V and J ends, which lost 5 bases and 1 base, there was a span of 15 bases. The CDR3 loop spans 15 amino acids. The CDR3 bases are TGTGCCAGCAGCACGACAGGTTCGAGGTCCTACGAGCAGTACTTC. Its translation: CASSTTGSRSYEQYF.

The rearrangement links TRBV29-1 to TRBJ2-1; D unclear. The CDR3 has 13 residues. Germline CDR1 and CDR2: SQVTM and ANQGSEA. Trimming cost V 7 bases and J 0 bases, with 10 bases left between them. The CDR3 sequence is CSARARSYNEQFF. The CDR3 DNA follows: TGCAGCGCCCGGGCACGCTCCTACAATGAGCAGTTCTTC.

The chain links TRBV7-2 to TRBJ2-1, with D perhaps matching TRBD2 (6 bases). V shed 5 bases and J shed 0 bases, with 14 bases lying between them. The CDR3 is 16 residues long. Per germline, CDR1 SGHTA and CDR2 FQGNSA. The CDR3 nucleotides are TGTGCCAGCAGCCTCATCCCAGCGGGCTCCTACAATGAGCAGTTCTTC. This translates into CASSLIPAGSYNEQFF.

The rearrangement links TRBV20-1 to TRBJ2-3; TRBD2 matches 12 bases. V was clipped by 1 base and J by 5 bases; unmatched bases: 16. The CDR3 spans 19 residues. Germline-derived CDR1 and CDR2 are DFQATT and SNEGSKA (reference sequence). CDR3 DNA sequence: TGCAGTGCTAGAGTTCCGACCGGGAGGACTAGCGGGATCATAGATACGCAGTATTTT. Protein product: CSARVPTGRTSGIIDTQYF.

V gene TRBV2 combines with J gene TRBJ2-5; 7 nucleotides match TRBD1. The J call may be mistaken, given a closer DNA end match to TRBJ2-7. The CDR3 covers 13 residues. Germline-derived CDR1 and CDR2 are SNHLY and FYNNEI. The CDR3 is CASSYTGTDEQYF. CDR3 nucleotides: TGTGCCAGCAGCTACACCGGGACAGACGAGCAGTACTTC.

The rearrangement uses TRBV12-5 and TRBJ2-5; no definite D call. The CDR3 has 11 residues. Deletions cut 6 bases from V and 4 bases from J, with 6 bases between. Germline loops: CDR1 LGHNT, CDR2 FRNRAP. The CDR3 loop is CASGPRETQYF. Written as DNA, the CDR3 is TGTGCTAGTGGACCCCGAGAGACCCAGTACTTC. Using reference TRBV12-5 and TRBJ2-5 for the parts outside the CDR3, the full variable domain is DARVTQTPRHKVTEMGQEVTMRCQPILGHNTVFWYRQTMMQGLELLAYFRNRAPLDDSGMPKDRFSAEMPDATLATLKIQPSEPRDSAVYFCASGPRETQYFGPGTRLLVL.

The chain carries TRBV4-1 and TRBJ2-5, with D maybe TRBD2 (5 bases). V was cut by 1 base and J by 5 bases, with 11 bases left in between. Germline CDR1 and CDR2: MGHRA and YSYEKL. This CDR3 spans 14 amino acids. The CDR3 region is CASSQATRGETQYF. CDR3 nucleotides: TGCGCCAGCAGCCAAGCAACCCGAGGGGAGACCCAGTACTTC.

This clonotype was counted a few times. The chain combines TRBV4-1 with TRBJ1-2; D ambiguous. The CDR3 consists of 11 residues. Deletions cut 3 bases from V and 8 bases from J, with 7 bases between. Germline V gene data show CDR1 as MGHRA and CDR2 as YSYEKL. The CDR3 DNA reads TGCGCCAGCAGCCAGCTGGGGGGCTACACCTTC. Amino acid sequence: CASSQLGGYTF.

A few counts support this clonotype. The gene calls are TRBV24-1 and TRBJ2-3; TRBD2 matches at 10 bases. This CDR3 contains 17 residues. Germline V gives CDR1 KGHDR, CDR2 SFDVKD. With V trimmed by 3 bases and J by 1 base, 6 bases remained unmatched. The DNA for the CDR3 is TGTGCCACCAGTGATCCCGATCTAGCGGGGGGCACAGATACGCAGTATTTT. Translated: CATSDPDLAGGTDTQYF.

The chain employs TRBV5-1 and TRBJ2-5; 7 nucleotides agree with TRBD1. Trimming cost V 4 bases and J 5 bases; bases outside gene matches: 11. The CDR3 extends over 15 amino acids. The V gene's germline CDR1 is SGHRS and CDR2 YFSETQ. The CDR3 loop is CASSPSTGVGETQYF. Written as DNA, the CDR3 is TGCGCCAGCAGCCCCTCAACAGGGGTAGGGGAGACCCAGTACTTC.

CDR3 loop: CASSSYLGLAGEAFYEQYF. The CDR3 DNA is TGCGCCAGCAGCTCCTACCTGGGACTAGCGGGGGAGGCCTTCTACGAGCAGTACTTC. The chain has TRBV5-1 and TRBJ2-5, with 14 bases that match TRBD2. Gene TRBJ2-7 matches the end of the DNA better, so the J call may be wrong. The V gene's germline CDR1 is SGHRS and CDR2 YFSETQ. The CDR3 has 19 residues.

This clonotype was detected a few times. The V gene is TRBV7-6, the J gene TRBJ1-1, with 7 bases matching TRBD1. This CDR3 is 13 amino acids long. Germline V gene lookup returns CDR1 SGHVS and CDR2 FNYEAQ. The J segment lost 8 bases and the V segment lost 0 bases, leaving 3 bases of the junction unmatched. The CDR3 here is CASSLARTGEAFF. The CDR3 bases are TGTGCCAGCAGCTTAGCGAGGACAGGAGAAGCTTTCTTT.